The 20 T cell receptor beta chains below were found in one sample sequenced in a study of OX40 agonist ivuxolimab in advanced cancers. Assay used: immunoSEQ multiplex PCR; TCRdb lists only in-frame clones, some missing. This sample has 68,000 or so clones, with roughly 83% found just once. Source: CD4+ or CD8+ T cells sorted from blood, taken in a trial of the OX40 agonist ivuxolimab. The receptor set was obtained from an adult with an advanced solid tumor such as melanoma, head and neck, liver or kidney cancer.

The rearrangement joins TRBV6-5 to TRBJ2-2; D is ambiguous. Trimming shortened V by 0 bases and J by 0 bases, and 8 bases separated the two germline ends. The CDR3 totals 16 residues. Looked up from germline, CDR1 is MNHEY and CDR2 is SVGAGI. The CDR3 nucleotides are TGTGCCAGCAGTTACTCGAGAACGGCGAACACCGGGGAGCTGTTTTTT. Its protein product is CASSYSRTANTGELFF.

This chain connects TRBV6-1 to TRBJ2-5; TRBD2 matches 7 bases. This CDR3 comprises 14 residues. The V segment lost 4 bases and the J segment 4 bases; nucleotides outside the gene matches: 6. CDR1 and CDR2 (germline): MNHNS, SASEGT. The CDR3 DNA follows: TGTGCCAGCAGTGCTGTGGGGGGGAGAGAGACCCAGTACTTC. Protein sequence: CASSAVGGRETQYF.

The V and J genes are TRBV10-3 and TRBJ2-3; maybe TRBD1 (6 bases). The V end was cut by 6 bases, the J end by 0 bases, with 10 bases between. The V gene's germline CDR1 is ENHRY and CDR2 SYGVKD. The CDR3 is made up of 14 amino acids. CDR3 region: CAIRTQGSTDTQYF. The CDR3, as DNA: TGTGCCATCAGGACACAGGGTAGCACAGATACGCAGTATTTT.

This sequence joins TRBV28 and TRBJ2-5, with D unclear. Trimming took off 4 bases at V and 4 bases at J, with 10 bases between the two ends. CDR1 is MDHEN, CDR2 SYDVKM, per germline. CDR3 size: 13 residues. The CDR3 sequence: CASSYLGRETQYF. DNA of the CDR3: TGTGCCAGCAGTTACCTTGGACGAGAGACCCAGTACTTC.

The V call is TRBV2, the J call TRBJ1-1; TRBD1 aligns across 7 bases. The germline gives CDR1 SNHLY, CDR2 FYNNEI. This CDR3 is 15 amino acids long. Unmatched junction bases numbered 9, after V lost 2 bases and J lost 6 bases. CDR3 amino acids: CASSERGRQGPEAFF. CDR3 sequence (DNA): TGTGCCAGCAGTGAAAGGGGCCGACAGGGACCTGAAGCTTTCTTT.

The rearrangement uses TRBV7-2 and TRBJ2-7; 15 bases are shared with TRBD2. This CDR3 is built from 16 residues. The V segment lost 6 bases and the J segment 2 bases; nucleotides outside the gene matches: 5. Germline-derived CDR1 and CDR2 are SGHTA and FQGNSA. The CDR3 loop is CASRRTSGGATYEQYF. CDR3 in DNA: TGTGCCAGCAGGAGGACTAGCGGGGGGGCCACCTACGAGCAGTACTTC.

Worth noting for this clone: This sample also contains other DNA sequences that code for the same CDR3. The rearrangement uses TRBV6-5 and TRBJ2-7, with D possibly matching TRBD1 (6 bases). V was cut by 0 bases and J by 3 bases, with 15 bases left in between. In germline, CDR1 is MNHEY, CDR2 SVGAGI. The CDR3 has 16 residues. CDR3 in amino acids: CASSYSPRGLHYEQYF. CDR3 sequence (DNA): TGTGCCAGCAGTTACTCCCCTAGGGGGTTACACTACGAGCAGTACTTC.

This CDR3 is CATSRSKVGGFYEQYF. The CDR3 DNA sequence: TGTGCCACCAGCAGGTCAAAGGTGGGGGGCTTCTACGAGCAGTACTTC. The chain uses TRBV15 and TRBJ2-5, with D perhaps being TRBD1 or TRBD2 (6 bases each). The DNA end lines up better with TRBJ2-7; the J call may be wrong. This CDR3 comprises 16 residues. CDR1 is LNHNV, CDR2 YYDKDF, per germline (reference sequence).

This rearrangement joins TRBV7-2 to TRBJ2-5, with TRBD2 matching over 8 bases. The CDR3 sequence is 16 residues long. Germline values: CDR1 SGHTA, CDR2 FQGNSA. Trimming removed 1 base from V and 4 bases from J; junction bases left unmatched: 8. The chain's CDR3 is CASSLERAGGRETQYF. The CDR3 nucleotides read TGTGCCAGCAGCTTAGAAAGGGCGGGGGGACGAGAGACCCAGTACTTC.

The rearrangement joins TRBV5-1 to TRBJ2-5; TRBD2 matches 12 bases. CDR1 and CDR2 (germline): SGHRS, YFSETQ. This CDR3 comprises 18 residues. V was clipped by 0 bases and J by 2 bases; unmatched bases: 8. The CDR3 nucleotides read TGCGCCAGCAGCTTGGCGGGGAGACTAGCGGGAGAGCAAGAGACCCAGTACTTC. It specifies CASSLAGRLAGEQETQYF.

Points on this clone: Other nucleotide sequences in the sample specify the same CDR3. The V and J genes are TRBV18 and TRBJ2-3; a weak D match, TRBD2 (6 bases). The length of the CDR3 is 15 residues. V lost 2 bases and J lost 0, with 9 bases in between. Germline CDR1 and CDR2: KGHSH and LQKENI. The CDR3 loop reads CASSPASGSTDTQYF. The CDR3 region has the DNA TGTGCCAGCTCACCAGCCAGCGGGAGCACAGATACGCAGTATTTT.

V and J are TRBV7-3 and TRBJ1-1; 8 bases agree with TRBD1. With 2 bases clipped from V and 1 base from J, the junction kept 9 bases outside the gene matches. There are 17 residues in the CDR3. Germline V CDR1 and CDR2: SGHTA, FQGTGA. DNA of the CDR3: TGTGCCAGCAGCTTACAACCGACAGGGGCTGGGAACACTGAAGCTTTCTTT. This gives the protein CASSLQPTGAGNTEAFF.

The chain couples TRBV4-2 to TRBJ2-1; the match to TRBD2 covers 10 bases. Germline trimming cut 0 bases from V and 10 bases from J; bases unmatched to any gene: 3. Looked up from germline, CDR1 is LGHNA and CDR2 is YNFKEQ. The CDR3 is made up of 14 amino acids. CDR3 coding DNA: TGTGCCAGCAGCCAAGATCTAGCGGGGGACGAGCAGTTCTTC. Its protein is CASSQDLAGDEQFF.

Worth noting for this clone: Germline is not matched at one junction end, which may reflect a read error. CDR3 sequence reads: CASSLSYGPQYF. The CDR3 region has the DNA TGTGCCAGCAGTCTATCTTACGGTCCGCAGTACTTC. V gene TRBV27 combines with J gene TRBJ2-7; D uncertain. The CDR3 spans 12 residues. The germline CDR1 and CDR2 sequences are MNHEY and SMNVEV (reference sequence).

This clone has only one observation. The J gene is TRBJ2-3, the V gene TRBV28; D unclear. In germline, CDR1 is MDHEN, CDR2 SYDVKM. The CDR3 consists of 13 residues. The V end was cut by 6 bases, the J end by 7 bases, with 14 bases between. The CDR3 nucleotides read TGTGCCAGCAGGTCCCGGAGAGTTTATACGCAGTATTTT. Translation: CASRSRRVYTQYF.

The V gene is TRBV29-1, the J gene TRBJ2-1; maybe TRBD2 (5 bases). CDR3 length equals 14 residues. V was clipped by 3 bases and J by 0 bases, with 9 bases between them. Germline V lookup: CDR1 SQVTM, CDR2 ANQGSEA. CDR3 region: CSVDGVSSYNEQFF. Here the CDR3 DNA reads TGCAGCGTTGACGGGGTAAGCTCCTACAATGAGCAGTTCTTC.

This clone was seen more than once but under ten times. The genes are TRBV27 and TRBJ2-6; 8 bases are a match to TRBD2. Germline values: CDR1 MNHEY, CDR2 SMNVEV (reference sequence). V was clipped by 5 bases and J by 0 bases; unmatched bases: 9. The CDR3 consists of 18 residues. The CDR3 protein is CASSPRSGRTSGANVLTF. CDR3 DNA sequence: TGTGCCAGCAGTCCCCGCAGCGGGAGAACCTCTGGGGCCAACGTCCTGACTTTC.

The genes are TRBV19 and TRBJ2-5, with D perhaps TRBD2 (6 bases). The CDR3 consists of 16 residues. V lost 5 bases to trimming and J lost 1 base, with 17 bases between them. The germline V gene encodes CDR1 LNHDA and CDR2 SQIVND (reference sequence). The CDR3, as DNA: TGTGCCAGTAGTCCCTTCGCCCGGGACTTCCAAGAGACCCAGTACTTC. This codes for CASSPFARDFQETQYF.

This chain links TRBV5-1 with TRBJ2-1; 11 bases match TRBD2. Germline trimming cut 4 bases from V and 9 bases from J; bases unmatched to any gene: 6. This CDR3 region has 14 residues. In germline, CDR1 is SGHRS, CDR2 YFSETQ. Written as DNA, the CDR3 is TGCGCCAGCAGCCTACTAGCGGGAGAGGGTGAGCAGTTCTTC. Encoded protein: CASSLLAGEGEQFF.

The chain uses TRBV6-5 and TRBJ2-7, with 9 bases fitting TRBD2. Trimming removed 2 bases from V and 5 bases from J; junction bases left unmatched: 4. Germline CDR1 and CDR2: MNHEY and SVGAGI. The CDR3 covers 14 residues. The CDR3 DNA reads as TGTGCCAGCAGTTACGGGCGGGGGGGAAACGAGCAGTACTTC. Residues: CASSYGRGGNEQYF.